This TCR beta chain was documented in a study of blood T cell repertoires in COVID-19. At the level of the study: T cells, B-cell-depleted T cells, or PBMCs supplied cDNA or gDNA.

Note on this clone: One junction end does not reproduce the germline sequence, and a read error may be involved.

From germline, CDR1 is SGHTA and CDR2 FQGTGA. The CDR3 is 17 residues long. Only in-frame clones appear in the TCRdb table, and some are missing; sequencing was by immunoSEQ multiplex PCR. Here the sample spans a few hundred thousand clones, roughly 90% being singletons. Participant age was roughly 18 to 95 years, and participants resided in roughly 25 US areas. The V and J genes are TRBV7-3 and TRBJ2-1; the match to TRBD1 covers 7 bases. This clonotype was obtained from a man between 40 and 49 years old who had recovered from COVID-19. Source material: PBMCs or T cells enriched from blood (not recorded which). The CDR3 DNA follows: TGTGCCAGCAGCCTAACGGATTTCAGGGGGTTGGACAATGAGCAGTTCTTC. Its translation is CASSLTDFRGLDNEQFF. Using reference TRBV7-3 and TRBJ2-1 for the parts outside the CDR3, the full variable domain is GAGVSQTPSNKVTEKGKYVELRCDPISGHTALYWYRQSLGQGPEFLIYFQGTGAADDSGLPNDRFFAVRPEGSVSTLKIQRTERGDSAVYLCASSLTDFRGLDNEQFFGPGTRLTVL.